This T cell receptor (beta chain) was observed in a study of blood T cell repertoires in COVID-19. Study-wide background: Sources were T cells, B-cell-depleted T cells, or PBMCs; the material itself was cDNA or gDNA.

Germline V gene sequence: CDR1 LGHNT, CDR2 FRNRAP. Deletions cut 6 bases from V and 5 bases from J, with 11 bases between. This CDR3 contains 13 residues. Individuals aged roughly 18 to 95 years were recruited from 20 to 25 US areas. In the authors' methods: Estimated nucleated cell counts came from reference gene primer amplification. Using immunoSEQ multiplex PCR, the repertoire was profiled, and TCRdb retains in-frame clones only, with some absent. D and trimming come from the DNA, and the V and J calls and clone size come from that table. The sample has about 250,000 clones; around 90% are singletons.

The origin of this receptor is a woman aged 45-60 years who had recovered from COVID-19. The sequenced sample was PBMCs or T cells enriched from blood (not recorded which). The chain joins TRBV12-5 to TRBJ2-1; TRBD1 might be the D (6 bases). The CDR3 loop reads CASGTGDNNEQFF. The CDR3 nucleotides are TGTGCTAGTGGCACCGGGGACAACAATGAGCAGTTCTTC.